This T cell receptor beta chain stems from a study of identical twins. As concerns this clonotype: The target antigen is unknown.

Findings of the study overall: One should note that invariant MAIT and iNKT cells could partly confound zero-insertion analyses. Whereas memory repertoires showed no such difference, abundant cord blood beta clonotypes carried fewer insertions. These conclusions were based on statistical analysis (cross-sectional, not following the same donors).

TCRdb itself ran the 5' RACE reads through MiXCR, one entry per CDR3 protein. The sample consists of 240,000 or so distinct CDR3 sequences, approximately 7% of them appearing once. CDR3 size: 13 residues. Deletions cut 3 bases from V and 10 bases from J, with 15 bases between. Germline CDR1 and CDR2: KGHSH and LQKENI. These same data were also listed under a study on yellow fever vaccine responses in identical twins.

The chain carries TRBV18 and TRBJ1-1; weak D call: TRBD1 (5 bases). The receptor was isolated from a woman aged 18-29 years in good health. Specimen: memory (CD45RO+) T cells sorted from blood. CDR3 DNA sequence: TGTGCCAGCTCACCCCCGACAGAGGGCCGAGCTTTCTTT. As protein: CASSPPTEGRAFF.